The T cell receptor beta chain described here comes from a study of chemoradiotherapy in HPV16-positive cancers. The wider study: Functional T-cell assays on a couple of HPV16-positive patients' cells defined candidate HPV-specific clones and common TCR motifs.

Assay used: immunoSEQ multiplex PCR; TCRdb lists only in-frame clones, some missing. The data contain 25,000 to 35,000 clones, approximately 86% of them singletons. V lost 0 bases, J lost 0 bases, and 12 bases lay in between. Germline loops: CDR1 SGHRS, CDR2 YFSETQ. The length of the CDR3 is 16 residues. Study results and limitations: In HPV16-positive patients, HPV-responsive T-cell expansion tracked better recurrence-free survival.

About this clone itself: The antigen remains unidentified.

The sample here was blood, taken from a patient who underwent chemoradiotherapy. V is TRBV5-1 and J is TRBJ1-1; D not certain. The clonotype was recovered from a human donor with HPV-associated anogenital cancer. CDR3 protein: CASSLGRVGMNTEAFF. For the CDR3, the DNA is TGCGCCAGCAGCTTGGGTAGGGTGGGGATGAACACTGAAGCTTTCTTT.